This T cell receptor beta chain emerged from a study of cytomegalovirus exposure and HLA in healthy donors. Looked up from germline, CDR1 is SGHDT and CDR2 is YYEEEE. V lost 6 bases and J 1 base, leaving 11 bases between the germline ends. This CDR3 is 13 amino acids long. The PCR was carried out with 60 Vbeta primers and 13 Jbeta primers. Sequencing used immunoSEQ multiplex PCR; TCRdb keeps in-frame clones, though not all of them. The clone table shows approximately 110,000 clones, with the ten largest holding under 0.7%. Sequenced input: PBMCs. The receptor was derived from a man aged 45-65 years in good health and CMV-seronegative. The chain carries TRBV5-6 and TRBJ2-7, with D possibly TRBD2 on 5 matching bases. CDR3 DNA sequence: TGTGCCAGCACCCATGGGGAGTCCTACGAGCAGTACTTC. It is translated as CASTHGESYEQYF.